A selection of T cell receptor beta chains follows, all from one sample in a study of T-cell reconstitution after alpha-beta-depleted transplantation in children. TCRdb re-called the PCR reads with MiXCR, one entry per CDR3 protein. Of fewer than 700,000 distinct CDR3 sequences in the sample, 13% were seen once. The sample here was PBMCs, mostly from graft donor cells, taken 360 days after TCRalphabeta/CD19-depleted stem cell transplant. These receptors came from a male patient aged 5 to 17 who had a stem cell transplant for acute myeloid leukemia, so the T cells may come from the graft donor. Both conserved end residues are part of each CDR3. Each record gives: V gene, CDR3 length, D gene, J gene, clone size, CDR3 protein, CDR3 DNA. D genes are given only for firm matches. Rows give clone size only sometimes, using once, few, many, or a class for an expanded clone.

v_gene: TRBV7-8; len: 15; d_gene: -; j_gene: TRBJ2-3; abundance: -; CDR3aa: CASSLDTYSTDTQYF; CDR3nt: TGTGCCAGCAGCTTAGACACATATAGCACAGATACGCAGTATTTT
v_gene: TRBV9; len: 14; d_gene: -; j_gene: TRBJ2-3; abundance: -; CDR3aa: CASSAHLHTDTQYF; CDR3nt: TGTGCCAGCAGCGCCCACCTACACACAGATACGCAGTATTTT
v_gene: TRBV3-1; len: 14; d_gene: -; j_gene: TRBJ2-1; abundance: few; CDR3aa: CASTPDPYENEQFF; CDR3nt: TGTGCCAGCACCCCGGACCCCTATGAAAATGAGCAGTTCTTC
v_gene: TRBV9; len: 14; d_gene: -; j_gene: TRBJ2-1; abundance: few; CDR3aa: CASSVVRVYNEQFF; CDR3nt: TGTGCCAGCAGCGTAGTGAGGGTCTACAATGAGCAGTTCTTC
v_gene: TRBV7-8; len: 15; d_gene: -; j_gene: TRBJ2-1; abundance: few; CDR3aa: CASSLVGLQRNEQFF; CDR3nt: TGTGCCAGCAGCTTAGTGGGTCTTCAAAGGAATGAGCAGTTCTTC
v_gene: TRBV19; len: 15; d_gene: -; j_gene: TRBJ2-2; abundance: -; CDR3aa: CASSISRANTGELFF; CDR3nt: TGTGCCAGTAGTATATCCAGGGCGAACACCGGGGAGCTGTTTTTT
v_gene: TRBV7-2; len: 17; d_gene: TRBD2; j_gene: TRBJ2-2; abundance: -; CDR3aa: CASSLALAGGRTGELFF; CDR3nt: TGTGCCAGCAGCTTAGCGCTAGCGGGAGGGCGGACCGGGGAGCTGTTTTTT
v_gene: TRBV20-1; len: 14; d_gene: -; j_gene: TRBJ1-6; abundance: few; CDR3aa: CSARPPGQNSPLHF; CDR3nt: TGCAGTGCTAGACCCCCGGGACAAAATTCACCCCTCCACTTT
v_gene: TRBV5-6; len: 17; d_gene: -; j_gene: TRBJ2-1; abundance: -; CDR3aa: CASSSPSRPFSYNEQFF; CDR3nt: TGTGCCAGCAGCTCACCTTCTAGACCATTCTCCTACAATGAGCAGTTCTTC
v_gene: TRBV29-1; len: 13; d_gene: TRBD1; j_gene: TRBJ1-4; abundance: few; CDR3aa: CSVQGATNEKLFF; CDR3nt: TGCAGCGTTCAGGGGGCGACTAATGAAAAACTGTTTTTT
v_gene: TRBV19; len: 15; d_gene: -; j_gene: TRBJ1-5; abundance: few; CDR3aa: CASSIALHSNQPQHF; CDR3nt: TGTGCCAGTAGTATAGCACTGCATAGCAATCAGCCCCAGCATTTT
v_gene: TRBV7-2; len: 13; d_gene: -; j_gene: TRBJ2-5; abundance: few; CDR3aa: CASSLEVIQTQYF; CDR3nt: TGTGCCAGCAGCTTAGAAGTCATACAGACCCAGTACTTC
v_gene: TRBV28; len: 15; d_gene: -; j_gene: TRBJ2-7; abundance: few; CDR3aa: CASSLLPTGTYEQYF; CDR3nt: TGTGCCAGCAGTTTATTACCCACGGGAACCTACGAGCAGTACTTC
v_gene: TRBV7-2; len: 15; d_gene: TRBD2; j_gene: TRBJ2-1; abundance: many; CDR3aa: CASTQREWYRNEQFF; CDR3nt: TGTGCCAGCACCCAGCGGGAGTGGTATCGCAATGAGCAGTTCTTC
v_gene: TRBV5-1; len: 15; d_gene: -; j_gene: TRBJ2-1; abundance: -; CDR3aa: CASSLGITRIDEQFF; CDR3nt: TGCGCCAGCAGCTTGGGGATTACTAGAATCGATGAGCAGTTCTTC